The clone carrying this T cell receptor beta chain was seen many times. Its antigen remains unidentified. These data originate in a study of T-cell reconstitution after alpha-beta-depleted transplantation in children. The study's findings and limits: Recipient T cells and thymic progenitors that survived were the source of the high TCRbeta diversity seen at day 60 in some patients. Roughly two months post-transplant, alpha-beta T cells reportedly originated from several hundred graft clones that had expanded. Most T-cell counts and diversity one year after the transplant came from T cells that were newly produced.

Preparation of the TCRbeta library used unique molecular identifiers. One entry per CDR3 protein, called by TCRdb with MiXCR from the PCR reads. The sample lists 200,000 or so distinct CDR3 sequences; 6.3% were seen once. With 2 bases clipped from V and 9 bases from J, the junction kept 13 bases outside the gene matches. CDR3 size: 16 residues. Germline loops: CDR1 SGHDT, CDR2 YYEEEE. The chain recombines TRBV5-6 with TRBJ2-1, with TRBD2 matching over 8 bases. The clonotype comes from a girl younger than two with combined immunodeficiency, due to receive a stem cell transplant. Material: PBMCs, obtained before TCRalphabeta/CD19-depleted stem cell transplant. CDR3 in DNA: TGTGCCAGCAGCTTTGGGCAGCTAGCGGGTTATGGTGAGCAGTTCTTC. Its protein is CASSFGQLAGYGEQFF.